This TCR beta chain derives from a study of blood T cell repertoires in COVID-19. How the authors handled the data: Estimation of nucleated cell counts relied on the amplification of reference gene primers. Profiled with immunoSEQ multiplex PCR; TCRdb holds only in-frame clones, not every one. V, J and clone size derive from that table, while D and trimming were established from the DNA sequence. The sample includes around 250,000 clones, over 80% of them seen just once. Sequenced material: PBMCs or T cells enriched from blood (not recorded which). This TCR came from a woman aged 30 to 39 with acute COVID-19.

The CDR3 nucleotides are TGTGCCAGCAGCTCGCAGTTTTACAAGTCAGATGAAGCTTTCTTT. Amino acid sequence: CASSSQFYKSDEAFF. This rearrangement joins TRBV7-2 to TRBJ1-1; no firm D call. Germline-derived CDR1 and CDR2 are SGHTA and FQGNSA. V was trimmed by 4 bases and J by 7 bases, leaving 19 bases between them. There are 15 residues in the CDR3.